Here is one T cell receptor beta chain with its context. TCRdb ran MiXCR on the RACE reads and lists one entry per CDR3 protein. The sample contains more than 85,000 distinct CDR3 sequences, about a tenth of which appear only once. These data belong to a study of human T cells and chemical hapten exposure. Study summary: 2% DPC applied to a 2 cm by 2 cm arm area sensitized donors.

Regarding time point: patch test 2, 6 weeks after DPC sensitization. Treatment reported: therapeutic diphenylcyclopropenone sensitization with weekly scalp DPC. Germline V gene lookup returns CDR1 MNHEY and CDR2 SVGEGT. The CDR3 runs 14 residues. After removal of 2 bases from V and 7 bases from J, the junction contained 0 bases not matched to a gene. The V call is TRBV6-2 or TRBV6-3, the J call TRBJ1-6; 9 nucleotides agree with TRBD1. This receptor was obtained from a woman between 40 and 55 years old with alopecia areata. Some clones in this sample may be carry-over from other donors' samples. The specimen was whole blood, collected in connection with sensitization to the hapten diphenylcyclopropenone (DPC). The CDR3 coding sequence is TGTGCCAGCAGTTACGGGACAGGGAATTCACCCCTCCACTTT. Protein sequence: CASSYGTGNSPLHF.